The 29 T cell receptor beta chains below all came from one sample that was sequenced in a study of read filtering for tumor transcriptome and immune sequencing. From 400 to 450 ng of RNA, a library with molecular barcoded alpha/delta and beta/gamma adaptors was made. Each CDR3 protein is one row after TCRdb ran MiXCR on the reads. The data hold roughly 93,000 distinct CDR3 sequences, with about a fifth observed a single time. The material sequenced was a population of CD138-negative cells sorted from bone marrow. Receptors were obtained from a donor at least 40 years old with multiple myeloma.

This clonotype has a handful of counts. This chain joins TRBV4-1 and TRBJ2-5; TRBD1 matches 7 bases. The CDR3 runs 15 residues. V dropped 4 bases and J dropped 1; count of bases not matched to a gene: 6. Germline V lookup: CDR1 MGHRA, CDR2 YSYEKL. CDR3 bases: TGCGCCAGCAGCCCATTACAGGGGATCCAAGAGACCCAGTACTTC. This sequence encodes CASSPLQGIQETQYF.

This rearrangement joins TRBV6-5 to TRBJ2-5; D is undetermined. Deletions cut 0 bases from V and 2 bases from J, with 7 bases between. The CDR3 sequence is 14 residues long. Germline CDR1 is MNHEY and CDR2 is SVGAGI. The CDR3 sequence is CASSYSTSQETQYF. The CDR3 nucleotides are TGTGCCAGCAGTTACTCTACCAGTCAAGAGACCCAGTACTTC.

This clonotype was recorded at least ten times. This sequence joins TRBV9 and TRBJ2-1; the match to TRBD2 covers 9 bases. This CDR3 has 17 residues. CDR1 is SGDLS, CDR2 YYNGEE, per germline. J gave up 0 bases and V 1 base, and 5 bases lay outside the gene matches. This CDR3 is CASSVQAGGYSYNEQFF. DNA of the CDR3: TGTGCCAGCAGCGTACAAGCGGGGGGATACTCCTACAATGAGCAGTTCTTC.

This clonotype was detected only a few times. The rearrangement links TRBV4-1 to TRBJ1-2; tentative D call: TRBD1 (5 bases). Germline V gene lookup returns CDR1 MGHRA and CDR2 YSYEKL. CDR3 length equals 16 residues. V lost 2 bases and J 4 bases, leaving 17 bases between the germline ends. The CDR3 reads CASSQPQVRVSYGYTF. CDR3 in DNA: TGCGCCAGCAGCCAACCCCAGGTCAGGGTGAGCTATGGCTACACCTTC.

This chain joins TRBV5-6 and TRBJ1-2; D is unclear. V dropped 10 bases and J dropped 8 bases, with 27 bases sitting between them. Germline V gene lookup returns CDR1 SGHDT and CDR2 YYEEEE. This CDR3 has 15 residues. The CDR3 loop reads CAYSLGPPVVSGYTF. Here the CDR3 DNA reads TGTGCCTACAGCTTGGGCCCTCCGGTTGTGAGCGGCTACACCTTC. The full variable domain, rest sourced from reference TRBV5-6 and TRBJ1-2, is DAGVTQSPTHLIKTRGQQVTLRCSPKSGHDTVSWYQQALGQGPQFIFQYYEEEERQRGNFPDRFSGHQFPNYSSELNVNALLLGDSALYLCAYSLGPPVVSGYTFGSGTRLTVV.

The chain joins TRBV18 to TRBJ2-5, with a tentative D call TRBD1 (6 bases). Germline V gene sequence: CDR1 KGHSH, CDR2 LQKENI. Trimming removed 0 bases from V and 1 base from J, with 15 bases in between. The length of the CDR3 is 17 residues. The CDR3 bases are TGTGCCAGCTCACCACCCCCCCACACAGGGCTCCAAGAGACCCAGTACTTC. The encoded protein is CASSPPPHTGLQETQYF.

In this sample, this clonotype turned up many times. The chain couples TRBV29-1 to TRBJ1-4; weak D call: TRBD1 (6 bases). The V end was cut by 7 bases, the J end by 5 bases, with 14 bases between. The CDR3 is 13 residues long. Germline V lookup: CDR1 SQVTM, CDR2 ANQGSEA. CDR3 region: CSAKGGPNEKLFF. For the CDR3, the DNA is TGCAGCGCTAAAGGGGGGCCAAATGAAAAACTGTTTTTT.

About this clonotype itself: The junction differs from germline at one of its ends, possibly a read error. CDR3 bases: TGTGCCCGCAGCTTGGCGACGGGGGTGGCTTTCTTT. The encoded protein is CARSLATGVAFF. V is TRBV7-9 and J is TRBJ1-1, with TRBD1 as a possible D gene (5 bases). This CDR3 spans 12 amino acids. The germline gives CDR1 SEHNR, CDR2 FQNEAQ (reference sequence).

Regarding this clonotype: This may be a read error, as it is one base from a much larger clone. This rearrangement joins TRBV13 to TRBJ2-7, with D maybe TRBD2 (6 bases). The CDR3 is 13 residues long. The germline CDR1 and CDR2 sequences are PRHDT and FYEKMQ (reference sequence). The CDR3 region is CASSLGLTYERYF. The CDR3 nucleotides are TGTGCCAGCAGCTTGGGACTGACTTACGAGCGGTACTTC.

This chain connects TRBV6-6 to TRBJ1-1; a weak D match, TRBD1 (6 bases). The CDR3 is 15 amino acids. Germline CDR1 is MNHNY and CDR2 is SVGAGI (reference sequence). V dropped 2 bases and J dropped 2 bases, with 12 bases sitting between them. The CDR3 spells CASSYPGQANTEAFF. CDR3 in DNA: TGTGCCAGCAGTTACCCGGGACAAGCAAACACTGAAGCTTTCTTT.

As for this clonotype: A much larger clonotype is one base distant, so this may be a read error. The CDR3 end shows no conserved phenylalanine or tryptophan, and so a read error is likely. The chain has TRBV7-9 and TRBJ1-1; D may be TRBD1 (5 bases). Trimming removed 2 bases from V and 1 base from J, with 8 bases in between. From germline, CDR1 is SEHNR and CDR2 FQNEAQ (reference sequence). The CDR3 length is 14 residues. CDR3 sequence reads: CASSLKGPNTEAFS. The CDR3 nucleotides read TGTGCCAGCAGCTTAAAGGGGCCGAACACTGAAGCTTTCTCT.

This clonotype was observed once. The chain couples TRBV6-6 to TRBJ2-7; D possibly matches TRBD1 or TRBD2 (5 bases each). The V and J ends lost 7 bases and 11 bases respectively, with 18 bases between them. Germline CDR1 MNHNY, CDR2 SVGAGI (reference sequence). The CDR3 totals 12 residues. CDR3 coding DNA: TGTGCCAGCAAAGGGGCGGGCGAGGAGAAGTACTTC. Translation: CASKGAGEEKYF.

The chain employs TRBV19 and TRBJ1-4; the match to TRBD1 covers 7 bases. CDR1 and CDR2 from the germline V gene are LNHDA and SQIVND (reference sequence). V was clipped by 11 bases and J by 3 bases; unmatched bases: 9. The CDR3 is 14 amino acids. The CDR3 here is CARLMGTANEKLFF. The DNA of the CDR3 is TGTGCCCGCCTCATGGGGACAGCTAATGAAAAACTGTTTTTT. Based on the CDR3 plus reference TRBV19 and TRBJ1-4, the full variable domain is DGGITQSPKYLFRKEGQNVTLSCEQNLNHDAMYWYRQDPGQGLRLIYYSQIVNDFQKGDIAEGYSVSREKKESFPLTVTSAQKNPTAFYLCARLMGTANEKLFFGSGTQLSVL.

The chain combines TRBV19 with TRBJ1-3; D remains ambiguous. V lost 9 bases and J 0 bases, leaving 12 bases between the germline ends. Per the germline V gene, CDR1 is LNHDA and CDR2 is SQIVND (reference sequence). The CDR3 covers 14 residues. CDR3 sequence reads: CASSWDLSGNTIYF. The CDR3 DNA reads TGTGCCAGCTCCTGGGATCTCTCTGGAAACACCATATATTTT.

The CDR3 reads CAILRGNTEAFF. CDR3 coding DNA: TGTGCCATCCTCAGGGGGAACACTGAAGCTTTCTTT. This chain joins TRBV2 and TRBJ1-1; tentative D call: TRBD1 (6 bases). CDR1 is SNHLY, CDR2 FYNNEI, per germline. This CDR3 spans 12 amino acids. Trimming took off 10 bases at V and 1 base at J, with 10 bases between the two ends.

This clonotype was detected ten times or more. V is TRBV6-6 and J is TRBJ2-2; tentatively, D is TRBD2 (5 bases). The CDR3 has 14 amino acids. V gave up 11 bases and J gave up 0 bases, with 13 bases separating them. The V gene's germline CDR1 is MNHNY and CDR2 SVGAGI (reference sequence). CDR3 bases: TGTGCCGCCGGCTCGAGGGCGAACACCGGGGAGCTGTTTTTT. Protein product: CAAGSRANTGELFF.

On this clonotype: Being one base from a much bigger clone, this may be a read error. The J gene is TRBJ2-5, the V gene TRBV4-1; maybe TRBD1 (6 bases). The CDR3 is 15 amino acids. Per the germline V gene, CDR1 is MGHRA and CDR2 is YSYEKL. CDR3 region: CASSPRGQGTETRYF. The CDR3 DNA is TGCGCCAGCAGCCCGAGAGGGCAGGGGACGGAGACCCGGTACTTC.

This clonotype was found many times. The chain links TRBV5-1 to TRBJ2-7; D perhaps matches TRBD1 (5 bases). Trimming stripped 1 base from V and 2 bases from J, with 13 bases between. CDR1 is SGHRS and CDR2 is YFSETQ in the germline V gene. CDR3 length equals 15 residues. The CDR3 loop is CASSLSWGITYEQYF. The CDR3, as DNA: TGCGCCAGCAGCTTGAGTTGGGGCATAACCTACGAGCAGTACTTC.

This clonotype came up a few times. This chain uses TRBV2 with TRBJ2-5; no reliable D call. The CDR3 sequence is 12 residues long. V lost 6 bases to trimming and J lost 0 bases, with 5 bases between them. CDR1 is SNHLY, CDR2 FYNNEI, per germline. The CDR3 DNA is TGTGCCAGCAGAACGGACCAAGAGACCCAGTACTTC. Amino acid sequence: CASRTDQETQYF.

This clonotype was seen repeatedly, ten times or more. This chain links TRBV7-9 with TRBJ2-5, with D hard to call. This CDR3 contains 12 residues. Germline V gene lookup returns CDR1 SEHNR and CDR2 FQNEAQ (reference sequence). The V end lost 1 base, the J end lost 5 bases, and 5 bases lay between the germline ends. CDR3 amino acids: CASSLEQETQYF. DNA of the CDR3: TGTGCCAGCAGCTTAGAGCAGGAGACCCAGTACTTC.

Worth noting for this clonotype: This may come from a read error, since a much larger clone is one base off. Since the CDR3 does not end with the conserved phenylalanine or tryptophan, this likely comes from a read error. V usage is TRBV7-9 and J usage is TRBJ2-4; D not resolved. This CDR3 is built from 12 residues. V was trimmed by 3 bases and J by 4 bases, leaving 4 bases between them. Per germline, CDR1 SEHNR and CDR2 FQNEAQ (reference sequence). The CDR3 DNA reads as TGTGCCAGCAGCTTGGCGAAAAACATTCAGTACTCC. Translated, it gives CASSLAKNIQYS.

This clonotype was found many times. The rearrangement joins TRBV2 to TRBJ2-2; TRBD2 agrees at 10 bases. Germline CDR1 reads SNHLY; CDR2 reads FYNNEI. The length of the CDR3 is 16 residues. Germline trimming cut 8 bases from V and 3 bases from J; bases unmatched to any gene: 9. CDR3 coding DNA: TGTGCCAGCGTCGGAGCGGGGGGGCTTGACACCGGGGAGCTGTTTTTT. Translated, it gives CASVGAGGLDTGELFF.

This sequence joins TRBV12-3 or TRBV12-4 and TRBJ1-6; the match to TRBD1 covers 8 bases. CDR3 size: 12 residues. The V segment lost 5 bases and the J segment 10 bases; nucleotides outside the gene matches: 1. The CDR3 protein is CASSNRGSPLHF. The CDR3 DNA reads as TGTGCCAGCAGTAACAGGGGGTCACCCCTCCACTTT.

The V call is TRBV5-1, the J call TRBJ2-3; D uncertain. The CDR3 loop spans 13 amino acids. Between the trimmed V and J ends, which lost 1 base and 5 bases, there was a span of 8 bases. Germline assignment: CDR1 SGHRS and CDR2 YFSETQ. CDR3 bases: TGCGCCAGCAGCTTGTTCGCTTTAGATACGCAGTATTTT. Encoded protein: CASSLFALDTQYF.

By proportion, this clonotype is medium-sized. The chain couples TRBV7-2 to TRBJ2-1, with 9 bases aligning to TRBD2. Trimming took 5 bases from V and 0 from J; bases not matched to a gene: 5. Per germline, CDR1 SGHTA and CDR2 FQGNSA. CDR3 length: 16 amino acids. The CDR3 is CASSLSGGSSYNEQFF. In DNA, the CDR3 is TGTGCCAGCAGCCTTAGCGGGGGTAGCTCCTACAATGAGCAGTTCTTC.

This clonotype was picked up many times. This rearrangement joins TRBV10-3 to TRBJ1-5; 8 nucleotides line up with TRBD1. With V trimmed by 10 bases and J by 5 bases, 4 bases remained unmatched. CDR1 and CDR2 (germline): ENHRY, SYGVKD. The CDR3 runs 12 residues. CDR3 residues: CATKQGDQPQHF. In nucleotides, the CDR3 is TGTGCCACGAAACAGGGGGATCAGCCCCAGCATTTT.

At least ten counts were recorded for this clonotype. The chain recombines TRBV5-1 with TRBJ1-1; a weak D match, TRBD1 (6 bases). The germline V gene has CDR1 SGHRS and CDR2 YFSETQ. With 5 bases removed from V and 5 bases from J, the gap between germline ends came to 16 bases. CDR3 size: 14 residues. The CDR3 DNA reads as TGCGCCAGCAGGTGGCAGGGGTATGGTACTGAAGCTTTCTTT. Translated: CASRWQGYGTEAFF.

The genes are TRBV28 and TRBJ1-2, with 7 bases identical to TRBD1. Trimming took 7 bases from V and 6 from J; bases not matched to a gene: 5. CDR1 and CDR2 (germline): MDHEN, SYDVKM. There are 12 residues in the CDR3. CDR3 bases: TGTGCCAGCATCGGACAGGCCCATGGCTACACCTTC. Amino acid sequence: CASIGQAHGYTF.

Regarding this clonotype: One end of the junction does not line up with germline, which may come from a read error. Here the CDR3 reads CASSPLGSGAYVLTF. The CDR3 nucleotides are TGTGCCAGCAGCCCCCTGGGTTCTGGGGCCTACGTCCTGACTTTC. This chain joins TRBV9 and TRBJ2-6, with D maybe TRBD1 (5 bases). Germline CDR1 is SGDLS and CDR2 is YYNGEE. The CDR3 extends over 15 amino acids.